One T cell receptor (beta chain) is described in this entry. V was pared by 1 base and J by 10 bases, with 11 bases between. Germline V lookup: CDR1 SGHTA, CDR2 FQGNSA. The CDR3 has 14 amino acids. Generated by immunoSEQ multiplex PCR, the TCRdb table keeps only in-frame clones and is missing some. Among about 350,000 clones listed, approximately 86% were seen once. This sample was taken from a study of Ad26.COV2.S vaccination and SARS-CoV-2 variants. Treatment in this sample: some 19 received Ad26.COV2.S at low or high dose, single or two shots; a few received placebo; per-sample allocation not given. The samples were gathered on day 63 after the first injection of vaccine or placebo.

The input for sequencing was peripheral blood, taken in a trial of Ad26.COV2.S vaccine versus placebo. The V gene is TRBV7-2, the J gene TRBJ1-6; D is uncertain. This sequence originates from a person aged 18-65 years who received the Ad26.COV2.S COVID-19 vaccine or a placebo. Here the CDR3 reads CASSLGGVQSPLHF. The CDR3 DNA follows: TGTGCCAGCAGCTTAGGGGGTGTACAGTCACCCCTCCACTTT.